The subject of this entry is one T cell receptor (beta chain). The specificity of this receptor is unknown. The sample holds no much larger clone one base away, and base qualities are not on file. The TCR beta CDR3 regions were amplified from RNA transcripts. The first round of RT-PCR for the TCR CDR3 was performed with the HTBI primer set and the Qiagen OneStep RT-PCR kit. Libraries were constructed in a second round of multiplex PCR, after which size selection and purification were performed. Paired-end sequencing of the libraries was performed with 100 bp reads on an Illumina HiSeq2000. In the original analysis: SOAPnuke was used to process the raw data, throwing out any read that contained adapters or uncalled bases, had a mean Phred below 15, or lacked an exact constant-primer or identifier match. High-quality paired reads were merged using COPE v1.2.5, and each unique nucleotide sequence was defined as a clonotype. Clonotypes were aligned to IMGT TRBV, TRBD and TRBJ reference segments using MiTCR v1.1. Analysis was restricted to V-J combinations with a frequency above 0.0001, which covered 98% to 99.2% of repertoires. The TCS score was defined as the ratio of F50 (clonal expansion) to E x V (chaos), calculated using BLOSUM62-based TCRdist between CDR3 peptides within each V-J. Welch's t-statistics and random forest reduced 500 to 550 V-J features to under 15, which were used in a naive Bayes classifier (R e1071). The public reads were reprocessed in TCRdb via fastp at Q25 and MiXCR, keeping in-frame beta chains. Merged by CDR3 protein, the rows form single entries marked with the most common genes and DNA. TCRdb, rather than the study authors, made the V and J calls. This sample is represented by under 350,000 distinct CDR3 sequences; around a sixth of them were singletons. 45% to 55% of the sample lies in the top ten.

The data stem from a study of T cells in Graves' hyperthyroidism and ophthalmopathy (dated by TCRdb to the late 2010s). Some background on the complete study: Peripheral blood was sampled at the time of initial diagnosis, prior to any treatment. TCR V-J signatures able to tell the groups apart were searched for in a discovery cohort of 90 to 100 patients, of whom roughly 42 had Graves' ophthalmopathy and around 56 had stable Graves' hyperthyroidism. Prospective prediction of ophthalmopathy was tested in an independent validation cohort of fewer than 20 hyperthyroidism patients and 17 patients who later progressed to ophthalmopathy. The approximately 95 discovery patients were divided at random into training and test sets in a 7:3 ratio. In several Graves' hyperthyroidism patients, the study also compared T-cell repertoires from thyroid tissue with T-cell repertoires from blood. After blood sampling, hyperthyroidism patients were treated with methimazole at a starting dose of 30 mg daily, and ophthalmopathy patients were treated with high-dose intravenous methylprednisolone. The paper describes TCR Vbeta CDR3 sequencing of 130 to 150 peripheral blood samples, made up of fewer than 50 ophthalmopathy patients, 70 to 75 hyperthyroidism patients and about 17 progressor patients.

A patient counted as having stable Graves' hyperthyroidism if no progression to ophthalmopathy occurred over 18 months of follow-up. The hyperthyroidism patients were between 18 and 65 years old and newly diagnosed, with a disease duration of less than 2 months. Exclusion was applied to patients with uncontrolled infections, other autoimmune diseases, pregnancy or lactation. Diagnoses were established on the basis of clinical symptoms, serum thyroxine and TRAb, thyroid ultrasound, and orbital computed tomography. PBMCs were isolated from 7.5 to 10 ml of fresh peripheral blood by Ficoll-Paque density gradient centrifugation. Trizol reagent was used to extract total RNA, and RNA quality was then checked on an Agilent 2100 Bioanalyzer. CDR1 LNHDA and CDR2 SQIVND were looked up in the germline V gene (reference sequence). The CDR3 goes from the cysteine to the phenylalanine over 15 residues. Only CDR3 DNA remains: 45 bases, in frame from the first base. At the junction V is shortened by 5 bases and J by 6 bases; bases outside the gene matches: 8.

Beyond this particular receptor, the publication reports: A model built on a 13 V-J signature distinguished ophthalmopathy from stable hyperthyroidism, reaching 85% to 90% sensitivity and about 81% specificity in cross-validation and 80%/75% in testing. In validation, progression to ophthalmopathy was predicted by the model with nearly 71% sensitivity and approximately 78% specificity, a median of 6.5 months before onset. Most expanded thyroid clonotypes (frequency above 0.001) were also detected in blood, a finding suggesting that blood repertoires may reflect thyroid immune responses. Sample size was not statistically predetermined, and blinding of investigators to group allocation was not performed.

This receptor was identified in a woman aged 50 to 60 with Graves' hyperthyroidism. Sequenced: blood. This chain joins TRBV19 to TRBJ1-1, with 11 junctional bases fitting TRBD1. The CDR3 in this case is CASSAPWTGGSEAFF. Here is the DNA: TGTGCCAGTAGTGCTCCCTGGACAGGGGGCTCTGAAGCTTTCTTT.